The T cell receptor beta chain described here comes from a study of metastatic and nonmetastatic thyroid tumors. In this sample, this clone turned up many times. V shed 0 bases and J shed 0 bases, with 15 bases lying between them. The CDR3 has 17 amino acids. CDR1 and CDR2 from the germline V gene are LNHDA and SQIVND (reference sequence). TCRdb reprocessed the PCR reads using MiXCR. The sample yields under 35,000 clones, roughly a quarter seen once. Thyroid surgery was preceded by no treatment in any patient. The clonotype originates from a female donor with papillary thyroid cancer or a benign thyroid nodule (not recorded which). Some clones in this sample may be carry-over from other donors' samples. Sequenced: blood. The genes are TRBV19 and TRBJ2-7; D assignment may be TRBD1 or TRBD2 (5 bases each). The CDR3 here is CASSIEDTGGGSYEQYF. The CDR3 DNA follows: TGTGCCAGTAGTATAGAGGACACAGGAGGAGGCTCCTACGAGCAGTACTTC.